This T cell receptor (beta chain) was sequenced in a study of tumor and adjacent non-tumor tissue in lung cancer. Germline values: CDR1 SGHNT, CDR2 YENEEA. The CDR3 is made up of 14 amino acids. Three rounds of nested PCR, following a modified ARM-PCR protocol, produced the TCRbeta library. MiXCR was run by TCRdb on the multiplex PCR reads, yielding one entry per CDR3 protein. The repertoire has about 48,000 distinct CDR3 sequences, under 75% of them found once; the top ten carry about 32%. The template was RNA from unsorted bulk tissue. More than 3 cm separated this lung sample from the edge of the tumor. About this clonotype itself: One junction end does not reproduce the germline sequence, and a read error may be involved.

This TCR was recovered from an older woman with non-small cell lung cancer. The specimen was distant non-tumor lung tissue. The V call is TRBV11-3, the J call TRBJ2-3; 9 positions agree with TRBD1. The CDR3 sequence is CAISFGQGIDTQYF. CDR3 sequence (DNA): TGTGCCATCAGCTTTGGACAGGGGATAGATACGCAGTATTTT.